These T cell receptor beta chains were read from a single sample in a study of blood T cells in healthy people across ages. TCRdb re-analysed the 5' RACE reads in MiXCR, keeping a single row per CDR3 protein. The sample contains about 1.4 million distinct CDR3 sequences, roughly 60% of which appear only once. Specimen: blood. The source is a man aged 18 to 29 in good health. Each CDR3 is given with its conserved first and last residue. The order of the fields is CDR3 DNA, CDR3 protein, clone size, D gene, J gene, V gene. The D gene is left open where the match is weak. Clone size is shown for a subset of rows, as once, few, many or a class of expanded clone.

DNA: TGTGCCAGCAGTTACTCGGCTAGCGGGGATGGGGACTACGAGCAGTACTTC; CDR3: CASSYSASGDGDYEQYF; size: .; D: TRBD2; J: TRBJ2-7; V: TRBV6-6
DNA: TGTGCCAGCAGCCTCGGACAGGGGCGCGAGCAGTACTTC; CDR3: CASSLGQGREQYF; size: few; D: TRBD1; J: TRBJ2-7; V: TRBV12-3/TRBV12-4
DNA: TGTGCCAGCAGCCAGAGACCGGATGGGGCCAACGTCCTGACTTTC; CDR3: CASSQRPDGANVLTF; size: .; D: .; J: TRBJ2-6; V: TRBV6-1
DNA: TGTGCCAGCAGTTCCCAGGGCGTAACCTACGAGCAGTACTTC; CDR3: CASSSQGVTYEQYF; size: few; D: .; J: TRBJ2-7; V: TRBV28
DNA: TGTGCCAGCAGCCAGCAGGGGGGGCCTCGGAATGAGCAGTTCTTC; CDR3: CASSQQGGPRNEQFF; size: .; D: .; J: TRBJ2-1; V: TRBV3-1
DNA: TGTGCCAGCAGCCCCCGGGACGGGGATGGGTACGAGCAGTACTTC; CDR3: CASSPRDGDGYEQYF; size: .; D: .; J: TRBJ2-7; V: TRBV4-2
DNA: TGTGCCAGCAGCCCACGGACAGGTCCTAATTCACCCCTCCACTTT; CDR3: CASSPRTGPNSPLHF; size: few; D: TRBD1; J: TRBJ1-6; V: TRBV7-2
DNA: TGTGCCAGCAGCCAACACGCAGGGTTGCACGGCTACACCTTC; CDR3: CASSQHAGLHGYTF; size: .; D: .; J: TRBJ1-2; V: TRBV3-1
DNA: TGTGCCAGCATCGAGGCTAGAGTGGACAACGTCCTGACTTTC; CDR3: CASIEARVDNVLTF; size: .; D: .; J: TRBJ2-6; V: TRBV2
DNA: TGTGCCAGCAGTGCCTTAGACGCAACTAATGAAAAACTGTTTTTT; CDR3: CASSALDATNEKLFF; size: .; D: .; J: TRBJ1-4; V: TRBV27
DNA: TGTGCCAGCCTCGACACTCAGGGGTATCAGCCCCAGCATTTT; CDR3: CASLDTQGYQPQHF; size: .; D: .; J: TRBJ1-5; V: TRBV6-2/TRBV6-3
DNA: TGTGCCAGCAGCGTCATCAGGGAAGACTATGGCTACACCTTC; CDR3: CASSVIREDYGYTF; size: few; D: .; J: TRBJ1-2; V: TRBV9
DNA: TGCAGTGCTAGTGGGAGTTCCCAAGAGACCCAGTACTTC; CDR3: CSASGSSQETQYF; size: .; D: .; J: TRBJ2-5; V: TRBV20-1
DNA: TGTGCCAGCAGCATAGCGGGAGCATCCTACGAGCAGTACTTC; CDR3: CASSIAGASYEQYF; size: few; D: TRBD2; J: TRBJ2-7; V: TRBV12-3/TRBV12-4
DNA: TGCAGCGCCCTCCGGGACACTAACTATGGCTACACCTTC; CDR3: CSALRDTNYGYTF; size: .; D: .; J: TRBJ1-2; V: TRBV29-1
DNA: TGCGCCAGCAGCCGAGCCGGGGGGGACGTGGGAGCTTTCTTT; CDR3: CASSRAGGDVGAFF; size: .; D: .; J: TRBJ1-1; V: TRBV5-1
DNA: TGCGCCAGCAGCCTGTGGACAGGGGGCGACGGAAACTATGGCTACACCTTC; CDR3: CASSLWTGGDGNYGYTF; size: .; D: TRBD1; J: TRBJ1-2; V: TRBV5-1
DNA: TGTGCCAGCAGTTACGCCGGCAGTTATCAGCCCCAGCATTTT; CDR3: CASSYAGSYQPQHF; size: .; D: .; J: TRBJ1-5; V: TRBV6-6
DNA: TGCAGCGCTACGGTGGGCAGGGGACGTGTAGAAGACCATAATTCACCCCTCCACTTT; CDR3: CSATVGRGRVEDHNSPLHF; size: .; D: .; J: TRBJ1-6; V: TRBV29-1
DNA: TGTGCCATCAGTCCGACTAGCGGGAGCACAGATACGCAGTATTTT; CDR3: CAISPTSGSTDTQYF; size: few; D: TRBD2; J: TRBJ2-3; V: TRBV10-3
DNA: TGTGCCAGCAGGGGGCCCACCATATATTTT; CDR3: CASRGPTIYF; size: .; D: .; J: TRBJ1-3; V: TRBV28
DNA: TGTGCCAGCAGACCTAGCGGTGACTACGAGCAGTACTTC; CDR3: CASRPSGDYEQYF; size: .; D: TRBD2; J: TRBJ2-7; V: TRBV28
DNA: TGTGCCATCAGTGGGGACACCTTGAACACTGAAGCTTTCTTT; CDR3: CAISGDTLNTEAFF; size: few; D: .; J: TRBJ1-1; V: TRBV10-3
DNA: TGTGCCAGCAGCCCGGGACAGGGGCCCATGAACACTGAAGCTTTCTTT; CDR3: CASSPGQGPMNTEAFF; size: .; D: TRBD1; J: TRBJ1-1; V: TRBV11-2
DNA: TGCAGTGCCCACCCGGGACTAGCGGGAAACGGTGAGCAGTTCTTC; CDR3: CSAHPGLAGNGEQFF; size: .; D: TRBD2; J: TRBJ2-1; V: TRBV20-1
DNA: TGTGCCAGCAGTCCCTACAGGGGGCAGGATTCACCCCTCCACTTT; CDR3: CASSPYRGQDSPLHF; size: .; D: TRBD1; J: TRBJ1-6; V: TRBV12-3/TRBV12-4
DNA: TGTGCCAGCAGCTTCGGGACAGGGGGCTACGAGCAGTACTTC; CDR3: CASSFGTGGYEQYF; size: many; D: TRBD1; J: TRBJ2-7; V: TRBV12-3/TRBV12-4
DNA: TGCAGCGTTGCGCGGGGACTAGCGGGAGAAGGGGAGCAGTTCTTC; CDR3: CSVARGLAGEGEQFF; size: .; D: TRBD2; J: TRBJ2-1; V: TRBV29-1